This is a list of T cell receptor beta chains from one sample in a study of shared clonotypes between healthy human individuals. Produced via immunoSEQ multiplex PCR; TCRdb's table is partial and in-frame only. The data hold about 2.4 million clones, with roughly 93% observed a single time. The sample taken for sequencing was naive CD4+ T cells from PBMCs. Every receptor here comes from a man aged 18 to 35 in good health. Some clones in this sample may be carry-over from other donors' samples. Both conserved end residues are part of each CDR3. A D gene is named only where the DNA matches it firmly. Not all rows give a size; the values are once, few, many and, for expanded clones, a class.

>-|-|TRBJ2-1|TRBV11-2
CASSPMWTNNEQFF
TGTGCCAGCAGCCCCATGTGGACAAACAATGAGCAGTTCTTC
>few|TRBD2|TRBJ2-1|TRBV14
CASSQNLAGREFF
TGTGCCAGCAGCCAGAACTTAGCGGGACGGGAGTTCTTC
>-|-|TRBJ1-1|TRBV5-8
CASRRGGEAFF
TGTGCCAGCAGAAGGGGGGGTGAAGCTTTCTTT
>-|-|TRBJ1-5|TRBV28
CAAKRGAGQPQHF
TGTGCCGCAAAGCGGGGCGCGGGGCAGCCCCAGCATTTT
>-|TRBD1|TRBJ1-2|TRBV28
CASSLRTGQPYGYTF
TGTGCCAGCAGTTTGAGGACAGGCCAACCCTATGGCTACACCTTC
>-|-|TRBJ1-2|TRBV6-1
CASTIDRSGGYTF
TGTGCCAGCACCATAGACAGGAGCGGTGGCTACACCTTC
>-|-|TRBJ1-5|TRBV21-1
CASSSRDRHQPQHF
TGTGCCAGCAGCTCCCGGGACAGACATCAGCCCCAGCATTTT
>-|-|TRBJ1-2|TRBV4-2
CASSQVSQTYYGYTF
TGTGCCAGCAGCCAAGTGAGCCAGACCTACTATGGCTACACCTTC
>-|-|TRBJ1-4|TRBV18
CASSPQGNKEKLFF
TGTGCCAGCTCACCACAGGGGAATAAAGAAAAACTGTTTTTT
>-|TRBD2|TRBJ2-3|TRBV19
CASSSAGAADTQYF
TGTGCCAGTAGTTCTGCGGGAGCGGCAGATACGCAGTATTTT
>-|TRBD2|TRBJ2-1|TRBV14
CASSQARGLAGYYNEQFF
TGTGCCAGCAGCCAAGCCCGAGGACTAGCGGGTTACTACAATGAGCAGTTCTTC
>few|TRBD2|TRBJ2-3|TRBV9
CASSVDLGRAPDTQYF
TGTGCCAGCAGCGTAGACTTGGGGAGGGCCCCAGATACGCAGTATTTT
>-|TRBD2|TRBJ2-3|TRBV5-3
CARSLVPSGKADTQYF
TGTGCCAGAAGCTTGGTTCCTAGCGGGAAGGCGGATACGCAGTATTTT
>-|TRBD2|TRBJ2-7|TRBV28
CASSWGGSAYEQYF
TGTGCCAGCAGTTGGGGAGGGTCCGCCTACGAGCAGTACTTC
>-|-|TRBJ2-3|TRBV5-4
CASSSSHSPGLTQYF
TGTGCCAGCAGCTCATCCCATTCACCGGGTTTGACGCAGTATTTT
>-|-|TRBJ2-4|TRBV11-2
CASSLDWSGSRDIQYF
TGTGCCAGCAGCTTAGATTGGTCGGGGTCAAGAGACATTCAGTACTTC
>-|TRBD2|TRBJ2-5|TRBV7-8
CAGTSGKGIETQYF
TGTGCCGGGACGAGCGGGAAAGGGATAGAGACCCAGTACTTC
>-|-|TRBJ2-3|TRBV9
CASSVFSQAHTDTQYF
TGTGCCAGCAGCGTTTTCTCTCAGGCCCACACAGATACGCAGTATTTT
>once|-|TRBJ2-6|TRBV5-1
CASSLRSRAAGANVLTF
TGCGCCAGCAGCTTGAGGAGCAGGGCGGCTGGGGCCAACGTCCTGACTTTC
>once|-|TRBJ2-3|TRBV14
CASSQDRTALTDTQYF
TGTGCCAGCAGCCAAGATCGGACAGCACTTACAGATACGCAGTATTTT
>-|-|TRBJ2-7|TRBV5-1
CASSPVTVRGSYEQYF
TGCGCCAGCAGCCCCGTTACGGTGAGGGGCTCCTACGAGCAGTACTTC
>-|-|TRBJ1-5|TRBV21-1
CASSSHSTGEAPNQPQHF
TGTGCCAGCAGCTCCCACAGCACAGGGGAAGCTCCAAATCAGCCCCAGCATTTT
>-|TRBD2|TRBJ2-2|TRBV18
CASSPAGANTGELFF
TGTGCCAGCTCACCAGCGGGAGCGAACACCGGGGAGCTGTTTTTT
>-|TRBD1|TRBJ2-2|TRBV10-3
CAISAVTGATGELFF
TGTGCCATCAGTGCCGTGACAGGGGCCACCGGGGAGCTGTTTTTT
>-|TRBD1|TRBJ1-2|TRBV4-3
CASSQGTGMYGYTF
TGCGCCAGCAGCCAAGGGACAGGGATGTATGGCTACACCTTC
>-|-|TRBJ2-7|TRBV5-1
CASSGDYEQYF
TGCGCCAGCAGTGGGGACTACGAGCAGTACTTC
>-|-|TRBJ2-1|TRBV15
CATSRALGYNEQFF
TGTGCCACCAGCAGAGCTTTGGGCTACAATGAGCAGTTCTTC
>-|-|TRBJ2-7|TRBV19
CASSTRNEQYF
TGTGCCAGTAGCACAAGAAACGAGCAGTACTTC
>-|TRBD1|TRBJ1-5|TRBV4-3
CASSHSTGGSQPQHF
TGCGCCAGCAGCCACTCTACAGGGGGCAGTCAGCCCCAGCATTTT
>-|-|TRBJ2-7|TRBV7-8
CASSLGVGGAYEQYF
TGTGCCAGCAGCTTAGGTGTCGGGGGAGCCTACGAGCAGTACTTC
>-|-|TRBJ2-7|TRBV21-1
CASSKVNKGDRGCAHSYEQYF
TGTGCCAGCAGCAAAGTTAATAAGGGGGACAGGGGTTGCGCCCACTCCTACGAGCAGTACTTC
>-|TRBD1|TRBJ2-5|TRBV28
CASREQGAGQETQYF
TGTGCCAGCAGGGAACAGGGGGCTGGGCAAGAGACCCAGTACTTC
>-|TRBD2|TRBJ2-5|TRBV29-1
CSVASASGRREAQYF
TGCAGCGTTGCCTCGGCTAGCGGGAGGAGGGAAGCCCAGTACTTC
>-|-|TRBJ1-1|TRBV28
CASSLYRNLNTEAFF
TGTGCCAGCAGTTTATACAGGAACTTGAACACTGAAGCTTTCTTT
>-|-|TRBJ2-3|TRBV18
CASSPQILAQGSTDTQYF
TGTGCCAGCTCACCACAAATACTAGCGCAGGGGAGCACAGATACGCAGTATTTT
>-|TRBD1|TRBJ1-5|TRBV7-2
CASSPSDGRGSGQPQHF
TGTGCCAGCAGCCCCTCAGACGGCAGGGGGTCGGGTCAGCCCCAGCATTTT
>-|TRBD2|TRBJ2-1|TRBV19
CASSISGSFDEQFF
TGTGCCAGTAGTATTAGCGGGAGTTTCGATGAGCAGTTCTTC
>-|TRBD2|TRBJ2-7|TRBV28
CASEIAGGPLGQYF
TGTGCCAGCGAAATAGCGGGAGGGCCCCTGGGGCAGTACTTC